The 25 T cell receptor beta chains in this list originate from one sample, sequenced in a study of blood T cell repertoires in COVID-19 (dated by TCRdb to 2020 to 2022). Receptors were amplified or captured by the immunoSEQ multiplex PCR assay. TCRdb retrieved this table from immuneACCESS and kept in-frame rearrangements only. Not all clones are present; in checked studies, unresolved V genes account for under half, and no reason is known for the remainder. The sample data list about 43,000 clones, and approximately 86% of these were observed just once. The ten biggest clones cover less than 20% of the sample. Input material: peripheral blood. These TCRs come from a man in his fifties or sixties with active COVID-19.

CDR3 in amino acids: CASRQAGSSYEQYF. The CDR3 DNA follows: TGTGCCAGCAGGCAAGCGGGGAGCTCCTACGAGCAGTACTTC. The V and J genes are TRBV6-5 and TRBJ2-7; 7 nucleotides match TRBD2. This CDR3 has 14 amino acids. Germline CDR1 is MNHEY and CDR2 is SVGAGI. J lost 0 bases, V lost 6 bases, and 5 bases had no gene match.

The chain combines TRBV3-1 (or the pseudogene TRBV3-2) with TRBJ1-5; 7 nucleotides align to TRBD1. The germline V gene has CDR1 LGHDT and CDR2 YNNKEL (reference sequence). This CDR3 comprises 14 residues. Trimming at V came to 4 bases and at J to 9 bases, leaving 9 bases not matched to a gene. The CDR3, as DNA: TGTGCCAGCAGCCTCAGACAGGGCAAGTGGCCCCAGCATTTT. It codes for CASSLRQGKWPQHF.

The J gene is TRBJ1-2, the V gene TRBV20-1; D not certain. Looked up from germline, CDR1 is DFQATT and CDR2 is SNEGSKA (reference sequence). CDR3 length: 13 amino acids. Trimming shortened V by 3 bases and J by 4 bases, and 12 bases separated the two germline ends. CDR3 in amino acids: CSASVPSSYGYTF. CDR3 nucleotides: TGCAGTGCTAGTGTCCCCTCCTCCTATGGCTACACCTTC.

CDR3 bases: TGTGCCAGCAGTACTCCGGGACTAGCGGGGTATGGTACGCAGTATTTT. This translates into CASSTPGLAGYGTQYF. The chain has TRBV6-2 or TRBV6-3 and TRBJ2-3; 13 nucleotides line up with TRBD2. CDR3 length: 16 amino acids. V lost 5 bases and J lost 8; bases outside the gene matches: 10. Germline V gene lookup returns CDR1 MNHEY and CDR2 SVGEGT.

V and J are TRBV5-6 and TRBJ1-2; the D gene is possibly TRBD1 (5 bases). The CDR3 length is 13 residues. Trimming removed 6 bases from V and 8 bases from J, with 17 bases in between. Germline assignment: CDR1 SGHDT and CDR2 YYEEEE. CDR3 in DNA: TGTGCCAGCACCCTGGGGGAGGGCGGCGGCTACACCTTC. Protein product: CASTLGEGGGYTF.

The J gene is TRBJ1-5, the V gene TRBV28; TRBD1 matches at 7 bases. The CDR3 contains 14 residues. Per the germline V gene, CDR1 is MDHEN and CDR2 is SYDVKM. The ends lost 5 bases at V and 5 bases at J; junction bases unmatched: 6. The CDR3 region has the DNA TGTGCCAGCAGTCCGGGACAGCTATATCAGCCCCAGCATTTT. This translates into CASSPGQLYQPQHF.

V is TRBV7-2 and J is TRBJ2-2, with TRBD2 identical over 16 bases. The CDR3 runs to 19 residues. Germline assignment: CDR1 SGHTA and CDR2 FQGNSA. Losses at the gene ends were 1 base for V and 3 bases for J; bases not matched to a gene: 5. The CDR3 sequence: CASSLGGTSGGADTGELFF. The DNA for the CDR3 is TGTGCCAGCAGCTTAGGCGGGACTAGCGGGGGGGCGGACACCGGGGAGCTGTTTTTT.

The chain employs TRBV28 and TRBJ1-5, with TRBD1 identical over 7 bases. From germline, CDR1 is MDHEN and CDR2 SYDVKM. CDR3 length: 15 residues. V dropped 8 bases and J dropped 6; count of bases not matched to a gene: 13. DNA of the CDR3: TGTGCCAGCTCTTCGTCCGACAGGGATGGTCAGCCCCAGCATTTT. Residues: CASSSSDRDGQPQHF.

The chain combines TRBV7-2 with TRBJ2-5, with D possibly TRBD2 on 6 matching bases. Deletions cut 5 bases from V and 4 bases from J, with 11 bases between. The CDR3 runs to 13 residues. Per germline, CDR1 SGHTA and CDR2 FQGNSA. CDR3 DNA sequence: TGTGCCAGCAGCAAGGAGGGAGGAGAGACCCAGTACTTC. Amino acid sequence: CASSKEGGETQYF.

The chain employs TRBV5-1 and TRBJ1-1; possible D gene TRBD1, 6 bases. The CDR3 has 14 amino acids. Trimming stripped 4 bases from V and 0 bases from J, with 10 bases between. In germline, CDR1 is SGHRS, CDR2 YFSETQ. The chain's CDR3 is CASSQQGLNTEAFF. CDR3 in DNA: TGCGCCAGCAGCCAACAGGGTTTGAACACTGAAGCTTTCTTT.

The chain has TRBV15 and TRBJ2-3; TRBD1 matches 7 bases. J was trimmed by 8 bases and V by 5 bases; bases with no gene match: 4. Looked up from germline, CDR1 is LNHNV and CDR2 is YYDKDF (reference sequence). The CDR3 runs 12 residues. CDR3 coding DNA: TGTGCCACCAGCCAAAACAGGGGTACGCAGTATTTT. Protein sequence: CATSQNRGTQYF.

The chain links TRBV2 to TRBJ2-5, with a tentative D call TRBD1 (6 bases). The CDR3 sequence is 12 residues long. The ends were cut back, 8 bases at V and 5 bases at J, with 12 bases in the middle. The germline V gene encodes CDR1 SNHLY and CDR2 FYNNEI. The CDR3 loop is CASVTGLETQYF. CDR3 nucleotides: TGTGCCAGCGTAACAGGGCTGGAGACCCAGTACTTC. The variable domain in full, completed from reference TRBV2 and TRBJ2-5, reads EPEVTQTPSHQVTQMGQEVILRCVPISNHLYFYWYRQILGQKVEFLVSFYNNEISEKSEIFDDQFSVERPDGSNFTLKIRSTKLEDSAMYFCASVTGLETQYFGPGTRLLVL.

This clone appeared a few times. The V gene is TRBV9, the J gene TRBJ1-1; 7 nucleotides line up with TRBD1. The CDR3 is 14 amino acids. Germline CDR1 and CDR2: SGDLS and YYNGEE. The ends lost 3 bases at V and 3 bases at J; junction bases unmatched: 5. For the CDR3, the DNA is TGTGCCAGCAGCGCCCGGGACAGCTACACTGAAGCTTTCTTT. Amino acid sequence: CASSARDSYTEAFF.

This chain links TRBV12-3 or TRBV12-4 with TRBJ1-6; 9 nucleotides agree with TRBD1. The V gene end was trimmed by 5 bases and the J gene end by 9 bases; junction bases not matched to a gene: 2. The CDR3 length is 13 residues. The CDR3 spells CASSRGQGSPLHF. For the CDR3, the DNA is TGTGCCAGCAGTAGGGGACAGGGTTCACCCCTCCACTTT.

This clone was seen more than once but under ten times. The CDR3 sequence: CASSEPQGTQPQHF. As DNA, the CDR3 is TGTGCCAGCAGTGAACCGCAGGGGACTCAGCCCCAGCATTTT. This chain connects TRBV6-1 to TRBJ1-5; D is possibly TRBD1 (6 bases). Trimming took off 2 bases at V and 6 bases at J, with 11 bases between the two ends. The CDR3 sequence is 14 residues long. Germline CDR1 MNHNS, CDR2 SASEGT.

The sample holds a few counts of this clone. The rearrangement joins TRBV19 to TRBJ2-1, with TRBD1 matching over 7 bases. Germline V lookup: CDR1 LNHDA, CDR2 SQIVND (reference sequence). After removal of 7 bases from V and 6 bases from J, the junction contained 12 bases not matched to a gene. This CDR3 is built from 15 residues. The CDR3 nucleotides are TGTGCCAGTACCCCCGACAGGGATGAGGGCAATGAGCAGTTCTTC. This sequence encodes CASTPDRDEGNEQFF. Together with reference TRBV19 and TRBJ2-1, the CDR3 gives the full variable domain: DGGITQSPKYLFRKEGQNVTLSCEQNLNHDAMYWYRQDPGQGLRLIYYSQIVNDFQKGDIAEGYSVSREKKESFPLTVTSAQKNPTAFYLCASTPDRDEGNEQFFGPGTRLTVL.

The chain combines TRBV27 with TRBJ1-1; D call uncertain. The CDR3 extends over 14 amino acids. Trimming took 6 bases from V and 1 from J, leaving 12 bases between them. Germline lookup yields CDR1 MNHEY and CDR2 SMNVEV (reference sequence). The CDR3 here is CASRADLRNTEAFF. CDR3 DNA sequence: TGTGCCAGCAGAGCCGATTTGAGGAACACTGAAGCTTTCTTT.

This clone was counted a single time. The rearrangement uses TRBV5-1 and TRBJ1-1; a weak D match, TRBD1 (5 bases). V was pared by 4 bases and J by 1 base, with 17 bases between. CDR3 size: 16 residues. Germline V gives CDR1 SGHRS, CDR2 YFSETQ. CDR3 nucleotide sequence: TGCGCCAGCAGCCAGATAGAAACAGGACAGAACACTGAAGCTTTCTTT. It translates to CASSQIETGQNTEAFF.

The chain uses TRBV28 and TRBJ2-2, with D perhaps matching TRBD1 (7 bases). This CDR3 region has 17 residues. The V end lost 6 bases, the J end lost 7 bases, and 24 bases lay between the germline ends. In germline, CDR1 is MDHEN, CDR2 SYDVKM. CDR3 region: CASSSRGDSPWGGELFF. In DNA form, the CDR3 reads TGTGCCAGCAGCTCCAGGGGGGACAGCCCCTGGGGCGGGGAGCTGTTTTTT.

The chain combines TRBV9 with TRBJ1-3; TRBD1 might be the D (6 bases). Trimming removed 4 bases at V and 0 bases at J, with 14 bases between. The germline V gene has CDR1 SGDLS and CDR2 YYNGEE. The CDR3 is 16 amino acids. CDR3 nucleotide sequence: TGTGCCAGCAGCCCGCGACAGGAATTCTCTGGAAACACCATATATTTT. Amino acids: CASSPRQEFSGNTIYF.

V and J are TRBV4-1 and TRBJ2-2; 12 nucleotides align to TRBD1. The germline CDR1 and CDR2 sequences are MGHRA and YSYEKL. The V gene end was trimmed by 2 bases and the J gene end by 4 bases; junction bases not matched to a gene: 5. The CDR3 contains 17 residues. The CDR3 sequence is CASSQKPGQGATGELFF. The CDR3, as DNA: TGCGCCAGCAGCCAAAAACCGGGACAGGGGGCCACCGGGGAGCTGTTTTTT.

The chain links TRBV27 to TRBJ2-1, with D possibly matching TRBD1 (6 bases). V gave up 5 bases and J gave up 4 bases, with 12 bases separating them. CDR1 MNHEY and CDR2 SMNVEV come from the germline V gene (reference sequence). The CDR3 is made up of 14 amino acids. In DNA form, the CDR3 reads TGTGCCAGCAGTAGGGCAGGGGCGTACAATGAGCAGTTCTTC. As protein: CASSRAGAYNEQFF.

The V and J genes are TRBV2 and TRBJ2-3, with 12 bases fitting TRBD2. The CDR3 has 15 amino acids. With 4 bases clipped from V and 3 bases from J, the junction kept 2 bases outside the gene matches. From germline, CDR1 is SNHLY and CDR2 FYNNEI. CDR3 in amino acids: CASSVLAGGTDTQYF. The CDR3 nucleotides are TGTGCCAGCAGTGTCCTAGCGGGGGGGACAGATACGCAGTATTTT. Based on the CDR3 plus reference TRBV2 and TRBJ2-3, the full variable domain is EPEVTQTPSHQVTQMGQEVILRCVPISNHLYFYWYRQILGQKVEFLVSFYNNEISEKSEIFDDQFSVERPDGSNFTLKIRSTKLEDSAMYFCASSVLAGGTDTQYFGPGTRLTVL.

The genes are TRBV9 and TRBJ1-4; possible D gene TRBD1, 6 bases. Germline V gene lookup returns CDR1 SGDLS and CDR2 YYNGEE. V lost 2 bases and J 3 bases, leaving 8 bases between the germline ends. CDR3 size: 14 residues. CDR3: CASSVGGPNEKLFF. The DNA for the CDR3 is TGTGCCAGCAGCGTGGGGGGGCCTAATGAAAAACTGTTTTTT.

The sample holds one count of this clone. This chain links TRBV19 with TRBJ2-1; 11 bases fit TRBD2. The CDR3 loop spans 16 amino acids. CDR1 is LNHDA, CDR2 SQIVND, per germline (reference sequence). The J segment lost 2 bases and the V segment lost 7 bases, leaving 7 bases of the junction unmatched. The CDR3 loop is CASTVSGLAAYNEQFF. The CDR3 DNA follows: TGTGCCAGTACCGTTTCGGGACTAGCGGCCTACAATGAGCAGTTCTTC. Full variable domain (missing parts from reference TRBV19 and TRBJ2-1): DGGITQSPKYLFRKEGQNVTLSCEQNLNHDAMYWYRQDPGQGLRLIYYSQIVNDFQKGDIAEGYSVSREKKESFPLTVTSAQKNPTAFYLCASTVSGLAAYNEQFFGPGTRLTVL.